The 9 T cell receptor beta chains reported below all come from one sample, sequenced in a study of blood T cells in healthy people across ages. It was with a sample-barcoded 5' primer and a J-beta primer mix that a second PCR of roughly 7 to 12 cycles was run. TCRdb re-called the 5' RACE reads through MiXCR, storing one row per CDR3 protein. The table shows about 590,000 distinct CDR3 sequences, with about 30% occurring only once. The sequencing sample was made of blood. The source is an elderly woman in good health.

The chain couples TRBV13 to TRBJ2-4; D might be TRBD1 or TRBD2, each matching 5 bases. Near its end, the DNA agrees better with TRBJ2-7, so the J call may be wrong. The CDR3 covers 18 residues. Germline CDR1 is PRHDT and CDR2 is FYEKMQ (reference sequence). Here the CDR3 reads CASSLGGGWDGLTYEQYF. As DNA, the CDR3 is TGTGCCAGCAGCTTAGGAGGAGGTTGGGACGGCTTAACTTACGAGCAGTACTTC.

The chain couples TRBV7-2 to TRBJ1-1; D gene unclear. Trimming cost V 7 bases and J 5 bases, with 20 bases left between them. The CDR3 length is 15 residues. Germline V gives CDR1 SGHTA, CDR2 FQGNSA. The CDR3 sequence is CASTRVAGSFTEAFF. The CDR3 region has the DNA TGTGCCAGCACTCGGGTGGCGGGGTCTTTTACTGAAGCTTTCTTT.

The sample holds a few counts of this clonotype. The CDR3 loop is CASSPLRPYEQYF. DNA for the CDR3: TGTGCCAGCAGTCCCCTAAGGCCTTACGAGCAGTACTTC. The gene calls are TRBV28 and TRBJ2-7; no clear D gene. The length of the CDR3 is 13 residues. The germline gives CDR1 MDHEN, CDR2 SYDVKM. Deletions cut 5 bases from V and 4 bases from J, with 12 bases between. Combining the CDR3 with reference TRBV28 and TRBJ2-7 gives the whole variable domain DVKVTQSSRYLVKRTGEKVFLECVQDMDHENMFWYRQDPGLGLRLIYFSYDVKMKEKGDIPEGYSVSREKKERFSLILESASTNQTSMYLCASSPLRPYEQYFGPGTRLTVT.

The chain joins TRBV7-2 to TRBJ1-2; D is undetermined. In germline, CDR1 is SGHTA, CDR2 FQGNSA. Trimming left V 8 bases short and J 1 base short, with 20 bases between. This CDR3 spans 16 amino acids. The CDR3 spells CASGLVFVPFNYGYTF. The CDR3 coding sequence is TGTGCCAGCGGCCTAGTATTTGTTCCTTTTAACTATGGCTACACCTTC. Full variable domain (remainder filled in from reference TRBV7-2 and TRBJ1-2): GAGVSQSPSNKVTEKGKDVELRCDPISGHTALYWYRQSLGQGLEFLIYFQGNSAPDKSGLPSDRFSAERTGGSVSTLTIQRTQQEDSAVYLCASGLVFVPFNYGYTFGSGTRLTVV.

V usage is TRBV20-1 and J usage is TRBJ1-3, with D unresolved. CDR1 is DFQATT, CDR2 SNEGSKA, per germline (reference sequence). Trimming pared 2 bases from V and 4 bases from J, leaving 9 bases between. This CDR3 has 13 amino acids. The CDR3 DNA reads TGCAGTGCTAGACAGAGCTCGGGAAACACCATATATTTT. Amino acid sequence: CSARQSSGNTIYF.

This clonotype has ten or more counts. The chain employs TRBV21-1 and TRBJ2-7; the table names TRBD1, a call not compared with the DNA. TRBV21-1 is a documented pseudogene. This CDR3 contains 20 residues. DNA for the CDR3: TGTGCCAGCAGCAAGCCGCCCGGGGGACCCATGCTAGGGGTCGCCTACGAGCAGTACTTC. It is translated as CASSKPPGGPMLGVAYEQYF.

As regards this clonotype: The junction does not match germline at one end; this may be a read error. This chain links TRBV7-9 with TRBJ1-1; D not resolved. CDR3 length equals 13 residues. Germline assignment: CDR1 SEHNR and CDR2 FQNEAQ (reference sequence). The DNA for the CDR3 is TGTGCCAGCACCATACCGGGGAACGCTGAAGCTTTCTTT. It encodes CASTIPGNAEAFF.

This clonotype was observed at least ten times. The DNA for the CDR3 is TGCGCCAGCAGCTGGATGGACAGGGGAGCCAAAAACATTCAGTACTTC. Translation gives CASSWMDRGAKNIQYF. The chain joins TRBV5-1 to TRBJ2-4; 9 nucleotides line up with TRBD1. J was trimmed by 0 bases and V by 3 bases; bases with no gene match: 4. Germline V gives CDR1 SGHRS, CDR2 YFSETQ. This CDR3 has 16 residues. The whole variable domain, filled in from reference TRBV5-1 and TRBJ2-4, reads KAGVTQTPRYLIKTRGQQVTLSCSPISGHRSVSWYQQTPGQGLQFLFEYFSETQRNKGNFPGRFSGRQFSNSRSEMNVSTLELGDSALYLCASSWMDRGAKNIQYFGAGTRLSVL.

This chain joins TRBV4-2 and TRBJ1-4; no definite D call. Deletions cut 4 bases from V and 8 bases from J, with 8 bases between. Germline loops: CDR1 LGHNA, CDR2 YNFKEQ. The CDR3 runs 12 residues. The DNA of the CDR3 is TGTGCCAGCAGCCGGGCTGAAGAAAAACTGTTTTTT. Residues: CASSRAEEKLFF.